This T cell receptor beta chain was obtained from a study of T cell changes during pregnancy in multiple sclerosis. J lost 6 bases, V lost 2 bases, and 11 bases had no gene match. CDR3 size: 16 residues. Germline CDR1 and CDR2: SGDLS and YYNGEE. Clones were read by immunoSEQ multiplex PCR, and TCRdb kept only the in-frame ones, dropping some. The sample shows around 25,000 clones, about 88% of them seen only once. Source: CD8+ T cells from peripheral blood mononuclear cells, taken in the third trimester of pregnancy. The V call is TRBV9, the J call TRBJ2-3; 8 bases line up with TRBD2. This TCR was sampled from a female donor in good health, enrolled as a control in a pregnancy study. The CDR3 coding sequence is TGTGCCAGCAGCGTGCGGGCGGGGGGCCTGGGGGATACGCAGTATTTT. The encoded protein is CASSVRAGGLGDTQYF. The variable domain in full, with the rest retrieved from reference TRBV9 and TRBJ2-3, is DSGVTQTPKHLITATGQRVTLRCSPRSGDLSVYWYQQSLDQGLQFLIQYYNGEERAKGNILERFSAQQFPDLHSELNLSSLELGDSALYFCASSVRAGGLGDTQYFGPGTRLTVL.